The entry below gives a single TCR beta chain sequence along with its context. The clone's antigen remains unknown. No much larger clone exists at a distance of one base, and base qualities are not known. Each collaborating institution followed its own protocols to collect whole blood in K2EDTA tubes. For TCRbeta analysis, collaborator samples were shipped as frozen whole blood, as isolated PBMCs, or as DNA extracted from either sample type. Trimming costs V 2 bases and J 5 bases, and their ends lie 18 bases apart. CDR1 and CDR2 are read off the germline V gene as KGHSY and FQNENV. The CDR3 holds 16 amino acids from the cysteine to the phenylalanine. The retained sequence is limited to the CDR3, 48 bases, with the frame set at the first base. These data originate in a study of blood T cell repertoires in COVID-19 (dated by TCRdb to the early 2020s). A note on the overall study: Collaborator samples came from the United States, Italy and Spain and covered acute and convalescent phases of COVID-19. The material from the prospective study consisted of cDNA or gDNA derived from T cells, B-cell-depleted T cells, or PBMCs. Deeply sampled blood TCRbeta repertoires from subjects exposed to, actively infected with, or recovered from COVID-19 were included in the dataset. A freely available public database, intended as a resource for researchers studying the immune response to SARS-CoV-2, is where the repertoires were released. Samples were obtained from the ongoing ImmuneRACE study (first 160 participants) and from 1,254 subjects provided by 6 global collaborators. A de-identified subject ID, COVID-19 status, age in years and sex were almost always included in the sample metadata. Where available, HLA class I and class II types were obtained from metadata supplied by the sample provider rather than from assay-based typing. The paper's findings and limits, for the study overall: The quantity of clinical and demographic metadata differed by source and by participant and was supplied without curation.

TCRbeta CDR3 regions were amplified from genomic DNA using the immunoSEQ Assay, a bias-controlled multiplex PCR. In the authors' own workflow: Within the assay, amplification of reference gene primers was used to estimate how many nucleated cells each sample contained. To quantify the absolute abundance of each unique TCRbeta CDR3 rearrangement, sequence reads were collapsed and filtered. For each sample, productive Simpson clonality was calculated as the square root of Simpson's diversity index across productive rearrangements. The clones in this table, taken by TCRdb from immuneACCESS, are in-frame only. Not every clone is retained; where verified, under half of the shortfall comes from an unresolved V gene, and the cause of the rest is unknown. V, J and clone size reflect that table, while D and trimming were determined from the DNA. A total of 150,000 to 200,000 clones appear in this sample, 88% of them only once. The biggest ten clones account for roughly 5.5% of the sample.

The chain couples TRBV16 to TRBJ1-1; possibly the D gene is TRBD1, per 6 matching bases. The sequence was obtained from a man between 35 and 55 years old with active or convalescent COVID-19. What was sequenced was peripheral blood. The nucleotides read TGTGCCAGCAGCCAACCCATTTCGACAGGAAAAACTGAAGCTTTCTTT. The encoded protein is CASSQPISTGKTEAFF.